This TCR beta chain is drawn from a study of T cells in Graves' hyperthyroidism and ophthalmopathy. Overall study results and limits: Most thyroid-expanded clonotypes above 0.001 were also found in blood.

Uncontrolled infection, other autoimmune disease, pregnancy or lactation excluded patients. Amplification of TCR beta CDR3 regions used RNA as the template. HTBI primers were employed in a first-round RT-PCR of the TCR CDR3. Via MiXCR, TCRdb re-called the multiplex PCR reads, giving one row per CDR3 protein. The sample lists approximately 520,000 distinct CDR3 sequences; approximately 25% were seen once. This clonotype has ten or more counts. What it recognizes is unknown. The CDR3 totals 14 residues. Trimming stripped 3 bases from V and 3 bases from J, with 8 bases between. CDR1 is MNHEY and CDR2 is SVGEGT in the germline V gene.

This receptor was identified in a woman in her 30s with Graves' ophthalmopathy. This chain connects TRBV6-2 or TRBV6-3 to TRBJ2-2; D is possibly TRBD2 (5 bases). Sequenced: blood. CDR3 region: CASSYRTYTGELFF. The DNA for the CDR3 is TGTGCCAGCAGTTATAGGACTTACACCGGGGAGCTGTTTTTT.